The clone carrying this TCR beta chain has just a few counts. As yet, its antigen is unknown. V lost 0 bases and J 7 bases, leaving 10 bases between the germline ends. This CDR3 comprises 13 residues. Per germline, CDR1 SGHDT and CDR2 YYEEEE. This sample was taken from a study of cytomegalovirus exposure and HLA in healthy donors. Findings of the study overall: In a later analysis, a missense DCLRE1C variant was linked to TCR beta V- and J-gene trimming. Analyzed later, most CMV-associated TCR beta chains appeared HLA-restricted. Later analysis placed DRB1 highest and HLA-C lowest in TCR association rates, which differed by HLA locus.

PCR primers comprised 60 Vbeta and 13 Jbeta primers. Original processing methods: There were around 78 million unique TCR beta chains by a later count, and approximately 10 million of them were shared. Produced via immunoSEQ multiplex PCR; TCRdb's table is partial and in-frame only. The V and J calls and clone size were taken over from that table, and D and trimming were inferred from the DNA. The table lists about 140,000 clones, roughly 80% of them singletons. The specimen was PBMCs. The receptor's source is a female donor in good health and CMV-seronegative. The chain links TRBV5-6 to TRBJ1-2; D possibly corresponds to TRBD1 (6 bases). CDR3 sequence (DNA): TGTGCCAGCAGCTTGGCGGGGGGCGGTGGCTACACCTTC. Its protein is CASSLAGGGGYTF.